This is a list of T cell receptor beta chains from one sample in a study of pediatric ulcerative colitis. This table comes from immunoSEQ multiplex PCR, and its TCRdb copy is limited to in-frame clones, with some not included. The data hold tens of thousands of clones, with 70% to 80% observed a single time. Sequencing used blood. Receptor source: a boy aged 10-17 years with moderate ulcerative colitis. Both conserved end residues are part of each CDR3. The order of the fields is D gene, J gene, clone size, V gene, CDR3 protein, CDR3 DNA. A D gene is named only where the DNA matches it firmly. Not all rows give a size; the values are once, few, many and, for expanded clones, a class.

>.|TRBJ2-7|.|TRBV6-5
CASRMYRQSYEQYF
TGTGCCAGCCGGATGTATAGACAGAGCTACGAGCAGTACTTC
>.|TRBJ2-7|.|TRBV28
CASIGSRYEQYF
TGTGCCAGCATCGGCAGCCGATACGAGCAGTACTTC
>.|TRBJ1-2|.|TRBV7-9
CASSPDIANGYTF
TGTGCCAGCAGCCCGGACATAGCCAATGGCTACACCTTC
>.|TRBJ2-7|.|TRBV7-8
CASTPFRINSYEQYF
TGTGCCAGCACCCCTTTCAGGATAAACTCCTACGAGCAGTACTTC
>TRBD1|TRBJ2-7|.|TRBV19
CASSIPGQNSYEQYF
TGTGCCAGTAGTATACCGGGACAGAACTCCTACGAGCAGTACTTC
>TRBD1|TRBJ1-2|.|TRBV10-3
CAINPGQGSNYGYTF
TGTGCCATCAACCCGGGACAGGGCTCTAACTATGGCTACACCTTC
>.|TRBJ2-3|.|TRBV19
CASSPSRQGTDTQYF
TGTGCCAGTAGTCCCTCCCGACAGGGCACAGATACGCAGTATTTT
>.|TRBJ1-1|few|TRBV11-1
CASSFYSDGNTEAFF
TGTGCCAGCAGCTTCTATTCGGACGGGAACACTGAAGCTTTCTTT
>.|TRBJ1-5|.|TRBV30
CAWSGGLSNQPQHF
TGTGCCTGGAGTGGCGGCCTTAGCAATCAGCCCCAGCATTTT
>.|TRBJ1-1|few|TRBV4-1
CASSQAADEAFF
TGCGCCAGCAGCCAAGCGGCTGACGAAGCTTTCTTT
>.|TRBJ2-7|.|TRBV11-2
CASSFLIDFPYEQYF
TGTGCCAGCAGCTTTCTTATTGATTTTCCCTACGAGCAGTACTTC
>TRBD2|TRBJ2-1|.|TRBV9
CASSPRSSGRASNEQFF
TGTGCCAGCAGCCCCAGATCTAGCGGGAGGGCGTCTAATGAGCAGTTCTTC
>.|TRBJ2-3|.|TRBV11-1
CASSLSLGTDTQYF
TGTGCCAGCAGCTTATCATTGGGCACAGATACGCAGTATTTT
>TRBD2|TRBJ2-7|.|TRBV9
CASSARDSGLAGSYEQYF
TGTGCCAGCAGCGCACGGGACAGCGGACTAGCGGGCTCCTACGAGCAGTACTTC
>.|TRBJ2-7|.|TRBV5-1
CASSLRQDSYEQYF
TGCGCCAGCAGCTTGCGACAAGACTCCTACGAGCAGTACTTC
>.|TRBJ1-2|.|TRBV4-1
CASSQGGRASYGYTF
TGCGCCAGCAGCCAAGGTGGGAGGGCAAGCTATGGCTACACCTTC
>.|TRBJ1-4|.|TRBV19
CASSNRGEKLFF
TGTGCCAGTAGTAACCGCGGAGAGAAACTGTTTTTT
>TRBD2|TRBJ2-3|.|TRBV4-1
CASSQRGLAGGVSDTQYF
TGCGCCAGCAGCCAAAGGGGACTAGCGGGAGGTGTCTCAGATACGCAGTATTTT
>TRBD2|TRBJ2-2|.|TRBV13
CASSGTSLPSNTGELFF
TGTGCCAGCAGCGGGACTAGCCTACCATCGAACACCGGGGAGCTGTTTTTT
>.|TRBJ1-2|.|TRBV7-6
CASSLADREYHNGYTF
TGTGCCAGCAGCTTGGCGGACCGAGAGTACCATAATGGCTACACCTTC
>.|TRBJ1-2|.|TRBV7-9
CASRSELGRDYGYTF
TGTGCCAGCAGGTCCGAATTGGGAAGGGACTATGGCTACACCTTC
>.|TRBJ2-2|.|TRBV7-2
CASLSVPTGELFF
TGTGCCAGCTTGAGTGTACCCACCGGGGAGCTGTTTTTT
>.|TRBJ1-4|.|TRBV20-1
CSAGLWEKLFF
TGCAGTGCTGGGTTGTGGGAAAAACTGTTTTTT
>TRBD1|TRBJ1-2|.|TRBV16
CASSARDRDAYGYTF
TGTGCCAGCAGCGCCCGGGACAGGGATGCCTATGGCTACACCTTC
>.|TRBJ1-2|.|TRBV30
CAWSVPSQGSRSGYTF
TGTGCCTGGAGTGTTCCCTCGCAGGGCTCCAGGTCAGGCTACACCTTC
>.|TRBJ1-1|.|TRBV5-1
CASSLAWVNTEAFF
TGCGCCAGCAGCTTGGCCTGGGTGAACACTGAAGCTTTCTTT
>TRBD2|TRBJ2-7|.|TRBV6-5
CASSRSGRASREQYF
TGTGCCAGCAGCCGAAGCGGGAGGGCCAGTCGTGAGCAGTACTTC
>.|TRBJ2-7|.|TRBV19
CASSSGGRPSYEQYF
TGTGCCAGTAGTTCAGGGGGGAGGCCCTCCTACGAGCAGTACTTC
>TRBD2|TRBJ2-3|.|TRBV4-3
CASSQERGLAGHSTDTQYF
TGCGCCAGCAGCCAAGAAAGGGGACTAGCGGGACATAGCACAGATACGCAGTATTTT
>TRBD1|TRBJ1-5|.|TRBV18
CASSLDRSHLSNQPQHF
TGTGCCAGCTCCCTGGACAGGAGTCATTTGAGCAATCAGCCCCAGCATTTT
>TRBD2|TRBJ2-5|.|TRBV19
CASRLAGEETQYF
TGTGCCAGCAGACTAGCGGGGGAAGAGACCCAGTACTTC
>.|TRBJ2-6|.|TRBV6-5
CASSYTGTGANVLTF
TGTGCCAGCAGTTACACAGGGACTGGGGCCAACGTCCTGACTTTC
>.|TRBJ2-3|.|TRBV7-7
CASSLGGGGTDTQYF
TGTGCCAGCAGCTTAGGTGGGGGAGGCACAGATACGCAGTATTTT
>TRBD1|TRBJ2-7|.|TRBV10-2
CASSDRGYEQYF
TGCGCCAGCAGTGACAGGGGGTACGAGCAGTACTTC
>.|TRBJ1-1|.|TRBV4-1
CASSQARGGYTEAFF
TGCGCCAGCAGCCAAGCCCGTGGGGGGTACACTGAAGCTTTCTTT
>.|TRBJ1-1|few|TRBV6-1
CASSELALRDYTEAFF
TGTGCCAGCAGTGAATTAGCGTTACGGGACTACACTGAAGCTTTCTTT
>TRBD1|TRBJ1-4|.|TRBV29-1
CSVSGGSNEKLFF
TGCAGCGTTTCAGGGGGTTCCAATGAAAAACTGTTTTTT
>.|TRBJ1-4|.|TRBV27
CASSLSRSTNEKLFF
TGTGCCAGCAGTTTATCGCGGTCAACTAATGAAAAACTGTTTTTT
>.|TRBJ1-5|.|TRBV7-9
CASSLGAAPGQPQHF
TGTGCCAGCAGCCTAGGGGCCGCCCCAGGTCAGCCCCAGCATTTT
>.|TRBJ1-1|once|TRBV18
CASSPSQTSEAFF
TGTGCCAGCTCACCATCCCAGACGAGTGAAGCTTTCTTT
>TRBD1|TRBJ1-2|.|TRBV6-1
CASSEAGTGSYGYTF
TGTGCCAGCAGTGAAGCGGGGACAGGGAGCTATGGCTACACCTTC
>TRBD2|TRBJ2-1|once|TRBV5-1
CASSLNSGGANEQFF
TGCGCCAGCAGCTTGAATAGCGGGGGGGCGAATGAGCAGTTCTTC
>.|TRBJ1-4|few|TRBV5-4
CASSSQDANEKLFF
TGTGCCAGCAGCTCGCAGGACGCTAATGAAAAACTGTTTTTT
>.|TRBJ2-7|.|TRBV5-8
CASSLFSPASVDSYEQYF
TGTGCCAGCAGCTTGTTTTCCCCGGCTAGCGTCGACTCCTACGAGCAGTACTTC
>TRBD1|TRBJ2-7|.|TRBV5-4
CASSRTGGSYEQYF
TGTGCCAGCAGCCGGACAGGGGGATCCTACGAGCAGTACTTC
>.|TRBJ1-4|.|TRBV9
CASSVVLPGDEKLFF
TGTGCCAGCAGCGTAGTTCTACCTGGGGATGAAAAACTGTTTTTT
>.|TRBJ2-1|few|TRBV1
CTSSQQDYYNEQFF
TGCACCAGCAGCCAACAGGACTACTACAATGAGCAGTTCTTC
>.|TRBJ2-7|.|TRBV7-9
CASSLGAATYEQYF
TGTGCCAGCAGCTTAGGGGCAGCTACCTACGAGCAGTACTTC
>.|TRBJ2-3|.|TRBV5-1
CASSFRRHTDTQYF
TGCGCCAGCAGCTTCCGGAGACACACAGATACGCAGTATTTT
>.|TRBJ2-3|.|TRBV5-6
CATNVGAFTDTQYF
TGTGCCACCAACGTGGGGGCGTTCACAGATACGCAGTATTTT
>.|TRBJ2-7|.|TRBV18
CASSREDFYEQYF
TGTGCCAGCTCACGCGAAGACTTCTACGAGCAGTACTTC
>.|TRBJ2-3|.|TRBV10-3
CAISVQPTTDTQYF
TGTGCCATCAGCGTCCAGCCCACCACAGATACGCAGTATTTT
>.|TRBJ1-4|once|TRBV5-6
CASSRTFTAEKLFF
TGTGCCAGCAGCCGGACGTTCACGGCTGAAAAACTGTTTTTT